Below, 31 T cell receptor beta chains from the same sample are listed, as sequenced in a study of CD8 T cells in ankylosing spondylitis. Notes on the study in general: The study identified a TCR beta motif of under ten highly homologous variants that appeared characteristic of ankylosing spondylitis blood.

These receptors are not linked to any known antigen. Via MiXCR, TCRdb re-called the 5' RACE reads, giving one row per CDR3 protein. This table has fewer than 550,000 distinct CDR3 sequences, about 5.4% appearing once. The sample consisted of blood, either unsorted or a sorted T cell fraction (not recorded which). Receptor source: a male donor with ankylosing spondylitis.

In its sample, this clonotype was seen many times. The chain uses TRBV4-2 and TRBJ2-1; 7 bases are shared with TRBD2. The V gene's germline CDR1 is LGHNA and CDR2 YNFKEQ. V was pared by 0 bases and J by 11 bases, with 13 bases of the junction left unmatched. The length of the CDR3 is 16 residues. The CDR3 DNA is TGTGCCAGCAGCCAAGACCGGCTAGCGGCCCGGGGGAAGCAGTTCTTC. It specifies CASSQDRLAARGKQFF.

The sample holds a few counts of this clonotype. The rearrangement joins TRBV18 to TRBJ2-7; the D gene is possibly TRBD2 (6 bases). Germline assignment: CDR1 KGHSH and CDR2 LQKENI. The V end lost 3 bases, the J end lost 4 bases, and 13 bases lay between the germline ends. The CDR3 extends over 14 amino acids. The CDR3 DNA is TGTGCCAGCTCACCCGGTGGGACTGGGTACGAGCAGTACTTC. It translates to CASSPGGTGYEQYF.

This clonotype was observed at least ten times. The V gene is TRBV7-6, the J gene TRBJ2-7, with TRBD2 identical over 7 bases. The germline V gene has CDR1 SGHVS and CDR2 FNYEAQ. The CDR3 extends over 15 amino acids. The V segment lost 0 bases and the J segment 5 bases; nucleotides outside the gene matches: 7. CDR3 amino acids: CASSLATSSWDEQYF. Here the CDR3 DNA reads TGTGCCAGCAGCTTAGCGACTAGCAGCTGGGACGAGCAGTACTTC.

This clonotype was observed at least ten times. The chain recombines TRBV12-3 or TRBV12-4 with TRBJ1-2; D not certain. The CDR3 covers 12 residues. Trimming pared 8 bases from V and 4 bases from J, leaving 11 bases between. The CDR3 sequence: CASLSGSYGYTF. In DNA, the CDR3 is TGTGCCAGCCTGTCGGGGTCCTATGGCTACACCTTC.

The sample holds many counts of this clonotype. The CDR3 sequence: CASSPDRGGRTRDTQYF. DNA of the CDR3: TGTGCCAGCAGTCCCGACAGGGGGGGAAGGACCAGGGATACGCAGTATTTT. The chain employs TRBV12-3 or TRBV12-4 and TRBJ2-3, with 9 bases fitting TRBD1. The V gene end was trimmed by 5 bases and the J gene end by 6 bases; junction bases not matched to a gene: 15. The CDR3 extends over 17 amino acids.

The table lists this clonotype with many counts. This rearrangement joins TRBV20-1 to TRBJ2-5; 9 positions match TRBD1. Germline V gene lookup returns CDR1 DFQATT and CDR2 SNEGSKA (reference sequence). Trimming removed 6 bases from V and 6 bases from J; junction bases left unmatched: 11. This CDR3 contains 14 residues. CDR3 protein: CSADSGQGFQTQYF. The CDR3, as DNA: TGCAGTGCCGACTCAGGACAGGGGTTTCAGACCCAGTACTTC.

This clonotype was observed at least ten times. The rearrangement links TRBV7-2 to TRBJ2-7, with D unresolved. The CDR3 totals 15 residues. In germline, CDR1 is SGHTA, CDR2 FQGNSA. Trimming pared 3 bases from V and 0 bases from J, leaving 12 bases between. CDR3 nucleotides: TGTGCCAGCAGCTTGCAGTGGTCGAGCTCCTACGAGCAGTACTTC. Translation: CASSLQWSSSYEQYF.

The table lists this clonotype with many counts. The chain employs TRBV12-3 or TRBV12-4 and TRBJ1-1; possibly TRBD1 for D (5 bases). The CDR3 sequence is 14 residues long. Trimming took 2 bases from V and 0 from J, leaving 7 bases between them. CDR3 nucleotides: TGTGCCAGCAGTTTACAGGGAGTGAACACTGAAGCTTTCTTT. Encoded protein: CASSLQGVNTEAFF.

The rearrangement joins TRBV3-1 to TRBJ2-3; no clear D gene. CDR3 length: 15 amino acids. Germline V lookup: CDR1 LGHDT, CDR2 YNNKEL (reference sequence). Trimming removed 1 base at V and 6 bases at J, with 14 bases between. CDR3 protein: CASSQGLSFRDTQYF. The CDR3 DNA reads TGTGCCAGCAGCCAAGGGTTGTCCTTTCGGGATACGCAGTATTTT.

There are many counts of this clonotype. The rearrangement links TRBV9 to TRBJ2-7; TRBD2 matches 7 bases. Germline V gene sequence: CDR1 SGDLS, CDR2 YYNGEE. The CDR3 is made up of 15 amino acids. V lost 0 bases and J lost 7; bases outside the gene matches: 10. This chain's CDR3 is CASSVVGGYAAEQYF. The CDR3 coding sequence is TGTGCCAGCAGCGTAGTGGGGGGGTATGCCGCAGAGCAGTACTTC.

This clonotype has ten or more counts. The V gene is TRBV20-1, the J gene TRBJ1-2; no clear D gene. The ends were cut back, 3 bases at V and 7 bases at J, with 9 bases in the middle. Germline V gene data show CDR1 as DFQATT and CDR2 as SNEGSKA (reference sequence). This CDR3 comprises 11 residues. The CDR3 spells CSASVPFGYTF. As DNA, the CDR3 is TGCAGTGCTAGTGTTCCCTTTGGCTACACCTTC.

This clonotype has at least ten counts. J is TRBJ2-7 and V is TRBV12-3 or TRBV12-4, with D perhaps matching TRBD2 (6 bases). V was pared by 2 bases and J by 7 bases, with 12 bases between. The CDR3 has 13 amino acids. CDR3 coding DNA: TGTGCCAGCAGTTTACGGAGAGGAGGGGAGCAGTACTTC. This translates into CASSLRRGGEQYF.

This clonotype was seen many times. V is TRBV20-1 and J is TRBJ2-7, with TRBD2 matching over 8 bases. Unmatched junction bases numbered 5, after V lost 6 bases and J lost 1 base. This CDR3 contains 13 residues. Germline V gene sequence: CDR1 DFQATT, CDR2 SNEGSKA (reference sequence). CDR3 sequence (DNA): TGCAGTGCACAAGCGGGAGATTCCTACGAGCAGTACTTC. It encodes CSAQAGDSYEQYF.

This clonotype appeared many times. This chain connects TRBV6-2 or TRBV6-3 to TRBJ1-1; 7 nucleotides agree with TRBD1. The CDR3 is 14 residues long. CDR1 and CDR2 (germline): MNHEY, SVGEGT. Losses at the gene ends were 6 bases for V and 4 bases for J; bases not matched to a gene: 8. CDR3 nucleotide sequence: TGTGCCAGCAGCTACAGGGGTGGACGCACTGAAGCTTTCTTT. This encodes CASSYRGGRTEAFF.

There are many counts of this clonotype. The chain employs TRBV5-5 and TRBJ2-1; TRBD2 agrees at 7 bases. Germline trimming cut 6 bases from V and 11 bases from J; bases unmatched to any gene: 17. CDR1 and CDR2 (germline): SGHKS, YYEKEE (reference sequence). This CDR3 has 15 amino acids. The CDR3 DNA is TGTGCCAGCACCCTTTTCACGGGGGGTTCAGGCAAGCAGTTCTTC. Translated: CASTLFTGGSGKQFF.

This clonotype was recorded at least ten times. This chain connects TRBV7-2 to TRBJ1-2; D may be TRBD1 (5 bases). Germline loops: CDR1 SGHTA, CDR2 FQGNSA. The CDR3 has 12 amino acids. V shed 2 bases and J shed 6 bases, with 7 bases lying between them. In DNA form, the CDR3 reads TGTGCCAGCAGCTTACAGGGACATGGCTACACCTTC. Protein: CASSLQGHGYTF. Full variable domain (outside the CDR3, taken from reference TRBV7-2 and TRBJ1-2): GAGVSQSPSNKVTEKGKDVELRCDPISGHTALYWYRQSLGQGLEFLIYFQGNSAPDKSGLPSDRFSAERTGGSVSTLTIQRTQQEDSAVYLCASSLQGHGYTFGSGTRLTVV.

This clonotype was seen many times. V and J are TRBV6-1 and TRBJ1-1; D is ambiguous. This CDR3 region has 14 residues. The V gene lost 8 bases and the J gene lost 10 bases, with 23 bases spanning the gap. Germline V CDR1 and CDR2: MNHNS, SASEGT. The CDR3 region has the DNA TGTGCCAGCGCCTCGTTTACGGAACGAGCGGGAGCTTTCTTT. Its translation is CASASFTERAGAFF.

This clonotype was seen ten or more times. The V and J genes are TRBV10-1 and TRBJ2-3; TRBD2 agrees at 8 bases. Germline V gene data show CDR1 as WNHNN and CDR2 as SYGVQD (reference sequence). The CDR3 sequence is 14 residues long. Losses at the gene ends were 8 bases for V and 1 base for J; bases not matched to a gene: 5. As DNA, the CDR3 is TGCGCCAGCGCCAGCGGGAGTGGCACAGATACGCAGTATTTT. Translated, it gives CASASGSGTDTQYF.

This clonotype showed up many times. The V call is TRBV20-1, the J call TRBJ2-1, with D possibly called TRBD1 or TRBD2 (5 bases each). The CDR3 has 15 amino acids. CDR1 is DFQATT and CDR2 is SNEGSKA in the germline V gene (reference sequence). Trimming took 5 bases from V and 0 from J, leaving 14 bases between them. The CDR3 loop is CSARRGPDSYNEQFF. The CDR3 coding sequence is TGCAGTGCTCGCCGGGGACCCGACTCCTACAATGAGCAGTTCTTC.

The V and J genes are TRBV7-9 and TRBJ2-3, with a tentative D call TRBD2 (5 bases). The CDR3 covers 16 residues. The V and J ends lost 7 bases and 2 bases respectively, with 19 bases between them. Germline V gene lookup returns CDR1 SEHNR and CDR2 FQNEAQ (reference sequence). CDR3 DNA: TGTGCCAGCAACCCGGGGAACTTACTTTACACAGATACGCAGTATTTT. This encodes CASNPGNLLYTDTQYF. The full variable domain, rest sourced from reference TRBV7-9 and TRBJ2-3, is DTGVSQNPRHKITKRGQNVTFRCDPISEHNRLYWYRQTLGQGPEFLTYFQNEAQLEKSRLLSDRFSAERPKGSFSTLEIQRTEQGDSAMYLCASNPGNLLYTDTQYFGPGTRLTVL.

This clonotype was found many times. The genes are TRBV5-1 and TRBJ2-3; tentatively, D is TRBD1 or TRBD2 (6 bases each). This CDR3 comprises 14 residues. The germline V gene has CDR1 SGHRS and CDR2 YFSETQ. Trimming took off 3 bases at V and 0 bases at J, with 8 bases between the two ends. The CDR3 DNA reads as TGCGCCAGCAGCTGGGGGGCAAGCACAGATACGCAGTATTTT. It translates to CASSWGASTDTQYF.

The rearrangement links TRBV28 to TRBJ2-1; 8 bases fit TRBD1. Germline V lookup: CDR1 MDHEN, CDR2 SYDVKM. The length of the CDR3 is 17 residues. With 7 bases clipped from V and 10 bases from J, the junction kept 21 bases outside the gene matches. This chain's CDR3 is CASTGQSRDRNAGEQFF. CDR3 in DNA: TGTGCCAGCACGGGACAAAGCAGGGACAGGAATGCTGGGGAGCAGTTCTTC. Full variable domain (rest looked up from reference TRBV28 and TRBJ2-1): DVKVTQSSRYLVKRTGEKVFLECVQDMDHENMFWYRQDPGLGLRLIYFSYDVKMKEKGDIPEGYSVSREKKERFSLILESASTNQTSMYLCASTGQSRDRNAGEQFFGPGTRLTVL.

This clonotype appeared a few times. The chain couples TRBV10-3 to TRBJ2-1, with 13 positions matching TRBD2. Looked up from germline, CDR1 is ENHRY and CDR2 is SYGVKD. This CDR3 spans 17 amino acids. V was clipped by 2 bases and J by 3 bases; unmatched bases: 4. CDR3 nucleotide sequence: TGTGCCATCAGTGAGCCCGGGACTAGCGGGATCTACAATGAGCAGTTCTTC. It yields the protein CAISEPGTSGIYNEQFF.

This clonotype was detected many times. The rearrangement links TRBV11-2 to TRBJ2-5; D is undetermined. This CDR3 contains 14 residues. Between the trimmed V and J ends, which lost 1 base and 1 base, there was a span of 7 bases. The V gene's germline CDR1 is SGHAT and CDR2 FQNNGV. The DNA of the CDR3 is TGTGCCAGCAGCTTAGTACGGGTCCAAGAGACCCAGTACTTC. Translation: CASSLVRVQETQYF.

This clonotype occurred many times. The V and J genes are TRBV15 and TRBJ1-4, with D hard to call. The length of the CDR3 is 17 residues. Trimming stripped 2 bases from V and 0 bases from J, with 13 bases between. CDR1 and CDR2 from the germline V gene are LNHNV and YYDKDF (reference sequence). In DNA form, the CDR3 reads TGTGCCACCAGCAGAAGTCCGGTCGGGGCAACTAATGAAAAACTGTTTTTT. This encodes CATSRSPVGATNEKLFF.

This clonotype was seen ten or more times. This chain connects TRBV7-2 to TRBJ1-3; D is uncertain. Trimming left V 5 bases short and J 4 bases short, with 15 bases between. The CDR3 length is 15 residues. Per the germline V gene, CDR1 is SGHTA and CDR2 is FQGNSA. Here the CDR3 DNA reads TGTGCCAGCAGCCTAGGTCATCGGACGGGAAACACCATATATTTT. Encoded protein: CASSLGHRTGNTIYF.

This clonotype was seen a handful of times. The rearrangement links TRBV7-2 to TRBJ2-2; D not certain. The CDR3 extends over 14 amino acids. Germline V lookup: CDR1 SGHTA, CDR2 FQGNSA. Trimming pared 5 bases from V and 4 bases from J, leaving 11 bases between. CDR3 sequence: CASSPLLRTGELFF. The CDR3 nucleotides are TGTGCCAGCAGCCCACTACTCCGCACCGGGGAGCTGTTTTTT. Full variable domain (remainder filled in from reference TRBV7-2 and TRBJ2-2): GAGVSQSPSNKVTEKGKDVELRCDPISGHTALYWYRQSLGQGLEFLIYFQGNSAPDKSGLPSDRFSAERTGGSVSTLTIQRTQQEDSAVYLCASSPLLRTGELFFGEGSRLTVL.

The sample holds many counts of this clonotype. The chain carries TRBV5-1 and TRBJ2-1, with 13 bases that match TRBD2. V lost 9 bases, J lost 9 bases, and 12 bases stayed unmatched. The germline CDR1 and CDR2 sequences are SGHRS and YFSETQ. CDR3 size: 15 residues. CDR3: CATTRTSGRASEQFF. Written as DNA, the CDR3 is TGCGCCACCACAAGGACTAGCGGGAGAGCGAGTGAGCAGTTCTTC.

This clonotype was counted only a few times. The chain employs TRBV20-1 and TRBJ2-7, with 9 bases lining up with TRBD1. The CDR3 runs 13 residues. Germline values: CDR1 DFQATT, CDR2 SNEGSKA (reference sequence). V dropped 4 bases and J dropped 5; count of bases not matched to a gene: 6. Written as DNA, the CDR3 is TGCAGTGCTATCCGGGACAGGGACGACGAGCAGTACTTC. It codes for CSAIRDRDDEQYF.

This clonotype was observed many times. The J gene is TRBJ2-5, the V gene TRBV29-1, with D possibly matching TRBD1 (5 bases). Germline V lookup: CDR1 SQVTM, CDR2 ANQGSEA. The length of the CDR3 is 12 residues. Between the trimmed V and J ends, which lost 4 bases and 2 bases, there was a span of 8 bases. The CDR3 sequence: CSVGQRQETQYF. Written as DNA, the CDR3 is TGCAGCGTTGGACAGAGACAAGAGACCCAGTACTTC.

In this sample, this clonotype turned up many times. The DNA of the CDR3 is TGTGCCAGCAGCGCAGGGGGCGTGGGAGCCAAAAACATTCAGTACTTC. Encoded protein: CASSAGGVGAKNIQYF. This chain connects TRBV7-2 to TRBJ2-4; 8 nucleotides agree with TRBD1. Germline values: CDR1 SGHTA, CDR2 FQGNSA. Trimming cost V 5 bases and J 0 bases; bases outside gene matches: 6. CDR3 size: 16 residues.